This T cell receptor (beta chain) was captured by sequencing in a study of blood T cell repertoires in COVID-19. On the study more broadly: Sites in the United States, Italy and Spain provided acute and convalescent COVID-19 samples. Nucleic acid was either cDNA or gDNA, and it came from T cells, B-cell-depleted T cells, or PBMCs.

Study processing details: Estimates of nucleated cell counts were drawn from the amplification of reference gene primers. TCRdb's table, derived via immunoSEQ multiplex PCR, lists solely in-frame clones and lacks some. D and trimming were read from the DNA, whereas the V and J calls and clone size are those reported in that table. The sample lists under 250,000 clones, 84% occurring once. CDR3 length: 13 residues. CDR1 MNHEY and CDR2 SMNVEV come from the germline V gene (reference sequence). Trimming took off 6 bases at V and 0 bases at J, with 3 bases between the two ends. The sequence was obtained from a woman in her 40s who had recovered from COVID-19. The chain uses TRBV27 and TRBJ2-6; D gene unclear. The material sequenced was peripheral blood. The CDR3 nucleotides are TGTGCCAGCAGGCGCTCTGGGGCCAACGTCCTGACTTTC. Its protein product is CASRRSGANVLTF.